These 21 T cell receptor beta chains were all obtained from the same sample, sequenced in a study of siplizumab effects on memory and regulatory T cells (dated by TCRdb to the late 2010s). Receptor libraries were prepared by the immunoSEQ multiplex PCR assay. In its TCRdb copy, this immuneACCESS table keeps in-frame sequences only and misses some clones. Where compared with another copy, unresolved V genes explain less than half of these, and the others have no known cause. In this sample the table shows some 120,000 clones, approximately 94% of which occur a single time. The ten largest clones add up to around 1.7% of the sample. Sequenced sample: non-Treg CD4+ T cells sorted from blood. In light of the paper, this sample's cell subset or site label describes: FACS-sorted unstimulated CD4+ non-regulatory T cells. The receptors were gathered from a human donor in good health.

This chain connects TRBV6-4 to TRBJ2-1; 11 bases are a match to TRBD2. The length of the CDR3 is 17 residues. Trimming cost V 2 bases and J 4 bases; bases outside gene matches: 7. The germline CDR1 and CDR2 sequences are MRHNA and SNTAGT. As DNA, the CDR3 is TGTGCCAGCAGTGACGGGGTAGCGGGGGGGAGTTACAATGAGCAGTTCTTC. It yields the protein CASSDGVAGGSYNEQFF.

The chain links TRBV5-1 to TRBJ2-5; TRBD2 is a possible D gene (6 bases). This CDR3 contains 16 residues. The V gene's germline CDR1 is SGHRS and CDR2 YFSETQ. The V gene lost 4 bases and the J gene lost 2 bases, with 18 bases spanning the gap. As DNA, the CDR3 is TGCGCCAGCAGCAGGGGAGGTTTTGGGGGACAAGAGACCCAGTACTTC. This encodes CASSRGGFGGQETQYF.

The chain employs TRBV5-1 and TRBJ2-2; D uncertain. Trimming removed 4 bases at V and 0 bases at J, with 10 bases between. Germline-derived CDR1 and CDR2 are SGHRS and YFSETQ. This CDR3 has 15 residues. CDR3 loop: CASSLRSTNTGELFF. For the CDR3, the DNA is TGCGCCAGCAGCCTGCGGTCAACGAACACCGGGGAGCTGTTTTTT.

The chain combines TRBV11-2 with TRBJ1-5; 12 positions agree with TRBD1. This CDR3 is built from 18 residues. Germline CDR1 and CDR2: SGHAT and FQNNGV. Losses at the gene ends were 5 bases for V and 1 base for J; bases not matched to a gene: 9. As DNA, the CDR3 is TGTGCCAGCAGCACTCGGGACAGGGGGCCCCTAAGCAATCAGCCCCAGCATTTT. This gives the protein CASSTRDRGPLSNQPQHF.

The rearrangement joins TRBV6-1 to TRBJ1-1; D gene uncertain. This CDR3 comprises 15 residues. Trimming stripped 11 bases from V and 0 bases from J, with 19 bases between. Germline CDR1 MNHNS, CDR2 SASEGT. CDR3 in amino acids: CAAWPERTMNTEAFF. CDR3 nucleotides: TGTGCCGCCTGGCCCGAGCGGACTATGAACACTGAAGCTTTCTTT.

V usage is TRBV2 and J usage is TRBJ2-1; D unresolved. Trimming pared 3 bases from V and 4 bases from J, leaving 4 bases between. Germline CDR1 is SNHLY and CDR2 is FYNNEI. The CDR3 sequence is 12 residues long. DNA of the CDR3: TGTGCCAGCAGTGAGGGGTACAATGAGCAGTTCTTC. The encoded protein is CASSEGYNEQFF.

CDR3 coding DNA: TGCGCCAGCAGCTTGTCGGCCAGACGACCACAAGAGACCCAGTACTTC. As protein: CASSLSARRPQETQYF. The rearrangement links TRBV5-1 to TRBJ2-5; D is undetermined. This CDR3 is 16 amino acids long. With 1 base removed from V and 2 bases from J, the gap between germline ends came to 15 bases. Germline V gene sequence: CDR1 SGHRS, CDR2 YFSETQ.

V is TRBV18 and J is TRBJ2-5; D is perhaps TRBD2 (6 bases). CDR3 length: 13 amino acids. In germline, CDR1 is KGHSH, CDR2 LQKENI. V was shortened by 7 bases and J by 2 bases, with 11 bases between the two germline ends. The CDR3: CASYGRQQETQYF. The DNA for the CDR3 is TGTGCCAGCTATGGGAGGCAGCAAGAGACCCAGTACTTC. Full variable domain (rest looked up from reference TRBV18 and TRBJ2-5): NAGVMQNPRHLVRRRGQEARLRCSPMKGHSHVYWYRQLPEEGLKFMVYLQKENIIDESGMPKERFSAEFPKEGPSILRIQQVVRGDSAAYFCASYGRQQETQYFGPGTRLLVL.

This chain uses TRBV29-1 with TRBJ1-1; the match to TRBD1 covers 9 bases. The CDR3 length is 13 residues. Germline CDR1 SQVTM, CDR2 ANQGSEA. The junction had 5 bases not matched to a gene; V was cut back by 5 bases and J by 4 bases. CDR3 sequence (DNA): TGCAGCGTTCCACAGGGGGCAGGCACTGAAGCTTTCTTT. Amino acids: CSVPQGAGTEAFF.

This clone was seen only once. The V gene is TRBV5-1, the J gene TRBJ2-5; 7 nucleotides agree with TRBD1. The CDR3 runs 14 residues. The germline V gene has CDR1 SGHRS and CDR2 YFSETQ. The V and J ends lost 0 bases and 2 bases, in that order; junction bases with no gene match: 1. The CDR3 DNA sequence: TGCGCCAGCAGCTTGGCGGGACAGCAAGAGACCCAGTACTTC. Protein sequence: CASSLAGQQETQYF.

The chain links TRBV9 to TRBJ2-5; 14 positions agree with TRBD2. Germline V gene data show CDR1 as SGDLS and CDR2 as YYNGEE. The CDR3 contains 17 residues. Losses at the gene ends were 6 bases for V and 1 base for J; bases not matched to a gene: 8. In DNA form, the CDR3 reads TGTGCCAGCACCCGGACTAGCGGGAGGACGGGCCAAGAGACCCAGTACTTC. It encodes CASTRTSGRTGQETQYF. The full variable domain, rest sourced from reference TRBV9 and TRBJ2-5, is DSGVTQTPKHLITATGQRVTLRCSPRSGDLSVYWYQQSLDQGLQFLIQYYNGEERAKGNILERFSAQQFPDLHSELNLSSLELGDSALYFCASTRTSGRTGQETQYFGPGTRLLVL.

The V gene is TRBV7-9, the J gene TRBJ2-5, with 14 bases fitting TRBD2. The trim removed 5 bases at V and 4 bases at J, leaving 6 bases unmatched. Germline lookup yields CDR1 SEHNR and CDR2 FQNEAQ (reference sequence). The CDR3 runs to 16 residues. CDR3 region: CASSRRTSGRRETQYF. In DNA, the CDR3 is TGTGCCAGCAGCCGACGGACTAGCGGGAGGCGAGAGACCCAGTACTTC.

The chain couples TRBV5-1 to TRBJ1-4; D may be TRBD1 (5 bases). Germline lookup yields CDR1 SGHRS and CDR2 YFSETQ. The CDR3 is 14 residues long. V was cut by 4 bases and J by 4 bases, with 11 bases left in between. The CDR3 loop reads CASSNRSINEKLFF. Written as DNA, the CDR3 is TGCGCCAGCAGCAACAGGTCGATTAATGAAAAACTGTTTTTT.

This rearrangement joins TRBV27 to TRBJ1-2; D uncertain. The CDR3 covers 15 residues. Trimming took 7 bases from V and 5 from J, leaving 20 bases between them. In germline, CDR1 is MNHEY, CDR2 SMNVEV (reference sequence). The CDR3 sequence is CASMRVLGLGYGYTF. In nucleotides, the CDR3 is TGTGCCAGCATGAGGGTATTGGGTTTGGGGTATGGCTACACCTTC.

The J gene is TRBJ2-7, the V gene TRBV19, with 8 bases identical to TRBD1. The V and J ends lost 7 bases and 4 bases, in that order; junction bases with no gene match: 9. CDR1 is LNHDA and CDR2 is SQIVND in the germline V gene (reference sequence). The CDR3 totals 14 residues. The CDR3 sequence is CASKSGQGIYEQYF. The CDR3 DNA is TGTGCCAGTAAATCCGGACAGGGTATTTACGAGCAGTACTTC.

The count of this clone is one. The rearrangement uses TRBV11-2 and TRBJ2-6; D call uncertain. This CDR3 spans 18 amino acids. Trimming shortened V by 4 bases and J by 4 bases, and 20 bases separated the two germline ends. Germline loops: CDR1 SGHAT, CDR2 FQNNGV. The CDR3 region is CASSSVGWIRVGANVLTF. The CDR3 bases are TGTGCCAGCAGCTCAGTCGGGTGGATAAGAGTAGGGGCCAACGTCCTGACTTTC.

The CDR3: CASSLAGGQPQHF. CDR3 nucleotides: TGTGCCAGCAGCTTGGCGGGGGGGCAGCCCCAGCATTTT. This chain joins TRBV5-5 and TRBJ1-5, with D possibly matching TRBD1 (5 bases). The length of the CDR3 is 13 residues. The germline V and J ends were trimmed by 0 bases and 7 bases, with 8 bases remaining between them. From germline, CDR1 is SGHKS and CDR2 YYEKEE (reference sequence).

The V gene is TRBV29-1, the J gene TRBJ1-1; D unresolved. With 6 bases removed from V and 1 base from J, the gap between germline ends came to 12 bases. This CDR3 contains 13 residues. CDR1 and CDR2 from the germline V gene are SQVTM and ANQGSEA. The CDR3 region is CSVERRQNTEAFF. The CDR3 DNA follows: TGCAGCGTGGAAAGACGGCAGAACACTGAAGCTTTCTTT.

This clone has only one observation. V usage is TRBV5-4 and J usage is TRBJ1-2; D call uncertain. The germline V gene has CDR1 SGHNT and CDR2 YYREEE (reference sequence). Trimming left V 2 bases short and J 0 bases short, with 11 bases between. The CDR3 is 15 residues long. The CDR3: CASSLVHVSNYGYTF. The CDR3, as DNA: TGTGCCAGCAGCTTAGTCCACGTTTCTAACTATGGCTACACCTTC.

The chain couples TRBV3-1 (or the pseudogene TRBV3-2) to TRBJ2-3, with D unclear. The germline CDR1 and CDR2 sequences are LGHDT and YNNKEL (reference sequence). CDR3 length: 9 residues. Trimming left V 8 bases short and J 6 bases short, with 3 bases between. This CDR3 is CASSDTQYF. The CDR3 nucleotides are TGTGCCAGCTCGGATACGCAGTATTTT.

V is TRBV18 and J is TRBJ1-4; no definite D call. CDR3 length: 15 amino acids. Trimming took off 2 bases at V and 4 bases at J, with 11 bases between the two ends. Germline assignment: CDR1 KGHSH and CDR2 LQKENI. CDR3 nucleotide sequence: TGTGCCAGCTCACCAGAGGGCCTCGATAATGAAAAACTGTTTTTT. This codes for CASSPEGLDNEKLFF.